Listed here are 6 T cell receptor beta chains from one sample, sequenced in a study of molecular identifiers for immune sequencing clone quantification. TCRdb called the PCR reads again in MiXCR, with one record for every CDR3 protein. The data hold about 630,000 distinct CDR3 sequences, with around 25% observed a single time. The sample consisted of naive CD8+ T cells from blood, with Jurkat cell RNA spiked in. The subset: FACS-sorted CD8+CD4-CCR7+CD45RA+ naive T cells. Every receptor here comes from a human donor in good health. Some libraries in this study had Jurkat cell RNA spiked in.

In regard to this clonotype: A much larger clone differs from this one at a single base, so this may be a read error. CDR3 DNA: TGTGCCAGCAGCCGGGACAGGGGCTGGGCTTTCTTT. This codes for CASSRDRGWAFF. The chain recombines TRBV7-2 with TRBJ1-1; TRBD1 agrees at 10 bases. Germline loops: CDR1 SGHTA, CDR2 FQGNSA. CDR3 length: 12 residues. J gave up 11 bases and V 5 bases, and 5 bases lay outside the gene matches.

The chain links TRBV5-1 to TRBJ2-7; D assignment may be TRBD1 or TRBD2 (6 bases each). Germline V lookup: CDR1 SGHRS, CDR2 YFSETQ. The CDR3 length is 18 residues. V shed 3 bases and J shed 5 bases, with 27 bases lying between them. The CDR3 sequence: CASSWLGGEGGPINEQYF. In DNA form, the CDR3 reads TGCGCCAGCAGCTGGTTGGGTGGCGAGGGGGGTCCGATCAACGAGCAGTACTTC.

The chain recombines TRBV13 with TRBJ2-2, with D perhaps TRBD2 (5 bases). V was cut by 5 bases and J by 4 bases, with 14 bases left in between. Germline-derived CDR1 and CDR2 are PRHDT and FYEKMQ (reference sequence). This CDR3 is 15 amino acids long. CDR3 sequence reads: CASSPERASTGELFF. CDR3 nucleotide sequence: TGTGCCAGCAGCCCTGAGAGGGCTAGCACCGGGGAGCTGTTTTTT.

The chain joins TRBV11-2 to TRBJ2-1, with D perhaps matching TRBD2 (5 bases). This CDR3 is 12 amino acids long. Trimming took 7 bases from V and 7 from J, leaving 11 bases between them. Germline CDR1 SGHAT, CDR2 FQNNGV. DNA for the CDR3: TGTGCCAGCAACCCTCGAGGGAATGAGCAGTTCTTC. Translated: CASNPRGNEQFF.

This clonotype was seen more than once but under ten times. The V and J genes are TRBV2 and TRBJ2-1, with D maybe TRBD1 (5 bases). This CDR3 spans 14 amino acids. The V end lost 2 bases, the J end lost 3 bases, and 8 bases lay between the germline ends. Germline-derived CDR1 and CDR2 are SNHLY and FYNNEI. The CDR3 is CASSEFQGYNEQFF. In DNA form, the CDR3 reads TGTGCCAGCAGTGAATTCCAGGGCTACAATGAGCAGTTCTTC.

This clonotype has a handful of counts. The chain recombines TRBV28 with TRBJ2-7, with D perhaps matching TRBD1 (6 bases). Germline-derived CDR1 and CDR2 are MDHEN and SYDVKM. The CDR3 runs 16 residues. With 5 bases removed from V and 2 bases from J, the gap between germline ends came to 19 bases. The CDR3, as DNA: TGTGCCAGCAGTCCTATTCCACAGGGTCAAACCTACGAGCAGTACTTC. This encodes CASSPIPQGQTYEQYF.